The following is a TCR beta chain sequence with its context. Its antigen is not known. The source of the sample is a study of cytomegalovirus exposure and HLA in healthy donors. Overall study findings and caveats: Later analysis revealed greater clonal expansion in HLA-associated TCR beta chains than in equally common others. For TCR beta chains, V- and J-gene trimming was later linked to a missense DCLRE1C variant.

In the PCR, 60 Vbeta and 13 Jbeta primers were used. The table came from immunoSEQ multiplex PCR; TCRdb's copy has only in-frame clones and leaves some out. The sample yields about 95,000 clones, 75% to 85% seen once. This CDR3 is built from 14 residues. V dropped 1 base and J dropped 4 bases, with 8 bases sitting between them. Germline assignment: CDR1 SGHVS and CDR2 FQNEAQ. The receptor comes from a man aged 30 to 39 in good health and CMV-seropositive. This chain links TRBV7-8 with TRBJ2-1, with a weak D call TRBD1 (6 bases). Specimen: PBMCs. The CDR3 reads CASSLEGVYNEQFF. The CDR3 nucleotides are TGTGCCAGCAGCTTAGAGGGGGTATACAATGAGCAGTTCTTC.